The clone carrying this TCR beta chain ranks as medium-sized. This entry comes from a study of T cells in localized non-small cell lung cancer. Clones were read by immunoSEQ multiplex PCR, and TCRdb kept only the in-frame ones, dropping some. The table has around 5,600 clones, 28% seen once; the top ten hold approximately 5%. The V gene's germline CDR1 is SGHNT and CDR2 YENEEA. V trimming: 2 bases; J trimming: 6 bases; junction bases outside the gene matches: 7. This CDR3 is built from 15 residues. The gene calls are TRBV11-3 and TRBJ2-1; 7 positions match TRBD2. The source of this sequence is an older female donor with stage I lung adenocarcinoma. Material: lung tumor tissue, obtained before any cancer treatment. The CDR3 loop is CASSLSGARSNEQFF. The CDR3 region has the DNA TGTGCCAGCAGCTTAAGCGGGGCCCGATCCAATGAGCAGTTCTTC.